This TCR beta chain was observed in a study of T cells after yellow fever vaccination. Study-level results: Weaker overall, the secondary response nonetheless peaked faster (day 5 versus 15). Post-booster reappearance was seen for most primary-vaccination clones (around 97% CD4, 75% to 90% CD8).

Trimming cost V 0 bases and J 4 bases; bases outside gene matches: 2. The CDR3 is 16 amino acids. In germline, CDR1 is MNHEY, CDR2 SVGAGI. TCRdb itself ran the 5' RACE reads through MiXCR, one entry per CDR3 protein. The sample includes approximately 32,000 distinct CDR3 sequences, roughly 4.5% of them seen just once. This clonotype was found many times. Its antigen is unidentified. This sequence originates from a young man who received the YFV17D yellow fever vaccine. Sequenced here: CD8+ T cells sorted from PBMCs, sampled 5 days after the yellow fever booster vaccination. J is TRBJ2-1 and V is TRBV6-5; 11 nucleotides agree with TRBD2. The CDR3 here is CASSYSRTSGYNEQFF. CDR3 in DNA: TGTGCCAGCAGTTACTCGAGGACTAGCGGGTACAATGAGCAGTTCTTC.